A single sample gave rise to the 13 T cell receptor beta chains below, sequenced in a study of shared clonotypes between healthy human individuals. Some clones are missing from TCRdb's copy, which holds only in-frame ones; the method was immunoSEQ multiplex PCR. This sample has 800,000 to 1,200,000 clones, with around three quarters found just once. What was sequenced was memory CD4+ T cells from PBMCs. Subset reported: CD45RA-negative fraction. Receptors were obtained from a man between 18 and 35 years old in good health. Some clones in this sample may be carry-over from other donors' samples.

The rearrangement joins TRBV4-3 to TRBJ1-2; 8 positions match TRBD1. V lost 0 bases to trimming and J lost 8 bases; unmatched junction nucleotides: 5. The CDR3 has 14 residues. CDR1 is LGHNA and CDR2 is YSLEER in the germline V gene. The CDR3: CASSQDLGTGGYTF. CDR3 nucleotide sequence: TGCGCCAGCAGCCAAGATTTAGGGACAGGCGGCTACACCTTC.

The CDR3 nucleotides read TGTGCCAGCAGCTTAGAATGGCGACGCAACAGGCACGAGCAGTACTTC. It yields the protein CASSLEWRRNRHEQYF. The V and J genes are TRBV11-2 and TRBJ2-7, with a tentative D call TRBD1 (5 bases). V shed 0 bases and J shed 5 bases, with 17 bases lying between them. Germline V gene lookup returns CDR1 SGHAT and CDR2 FQNNGV. CDR3 length: 16 amino acids.

The rearrangement joins TRBV6-1 to TRBJ1-1, with D possibly matching TRBD1 (6 bases). The CDR3 consists of 10 residues. Trimming removed 6 bases at V and 11 bases at J, with 10 bases between. From germline, CDR1 is MNHNS and CDR2 SASEGT. CDR3 sequence: CASRQGKAFF. The DNA for the CDR3 is TGTGCCAGCAGGCAGGGGAAGGCTTTCTTT.

The V gene is TRBV19, the J gene TRBJ1-2; D possibly corresponds to TRBD1 (6 bases). The V end was cut by 3 bases, the J end by 2 bases, with 13 bases between. Germline loops: CDR1 LNHDA, CDR2 SQIVND (reference sequence). The CDR3 has 15 residues. CDR3 sequence reads: CASSMTGRGNYGYTF. CDR3 DNA: TGTGCCAGTAGTATGACAGGTCGAGGCAACTATGGCTACACCTTC.

Points on this clone: A read error may account for a junction end that differs from germline. V and J are TRBV20-1 and TRBJ2-7; 7 bases agree with TRBD2. The CDR3 length is 11 residues. In germline, CDR1 is DFQATT, CDR2 SNEGSKA (reference sequence). CDR3 amino acids: CSARGGLFVDF. The CDR3 bases are TGCAGTGCTAGAGGGGGACTATTCGTAGACTTC.

This clone was detected once. This chain joins TRBV15 and TRBJ2-1, with 8 nucleotides matching TRBD1. CDR1 LNHNV and CDR2 YYDKDF come from the germline V gene (reference sequence). There are 13 residues in the CDR3. J gave up 10 bases and V 3 bases, and 5 bases lay outside the gene matches. The CDR3 DNA reads as TGTGCCACCAGCAGCCGCGGGACAGGCGAGCAGTTCTTC. It specifies CATSSRGTGEQFF.

The chain is built from TRBV28 and TRBJ1-2, with D possibly being TRBD1 (6 bases). The CDR3 loop spans 13 amino acids. Germline CDR1 MDHEN, CDR2 SYDVKM. V was trimmed by 6 bases and J by 5 bases, leaving 13 bases between them. The CDR3 region is CASSAGAGYGYTF. The CDR3, as DNA: TGTGCCAGCAGCGCAGGGGCTGGGTATGGCTACACCTTC.

Comment on this clone: At the DNA level, this CDR3 is encoded by other sequences in the same sample as well. V is TRBV15 and J is TRBJ2-1; 11 bases fit TRBD2. Germline V gene lookup returns CDR1 LNHNV and CDR2 YYDKDF (reference sequence). Germline trimming cut 1 base from V and 4 bases from J; bases unmatched to any gene: 0. CDR3 size: 15 residues. Here the CDR3 DNA reads TGTGCCACCAGCAGAGGGACTAGCGGGTACAATGAGCAGTTCTTC. It is translated as CATSRGTSGYNEQFF.

This clone appeared a single time. The chain combines TRBV18 with TRBJ2-3, with D uncertain. The CDR3 covers 14 residues. The germline CDR1 and CDR2 sequences are KGHSH and LQKENI. V lost 4 bases, J lost 0 bases, and 8 bases lay in between. DNA of the CDR3: TGTGCCAGCTCACGGACCTCTAGCACAGATACGCAGTATTTT. Translating gives CASSRTSSTDTQYF.

The rearrangement joins TRBV9 to TRBJ2-7, with D possibly TRBD2 on 5 matching bases. This CDR3 has 14 amino acids. The V end was cut by 0 bases, the J end by 5 bases, with 12 bases between. CDR1 and CDR2 from the germline V gene are SGDLS and YYNGEE. In nucleotides, the CDR3 is TGTGCCAGCAGCGTAGCTCCACTAGGTCACGAGCAGTACTTC. Amino acid sequence: CASSVAPLGHEQYF.

This chain joins TRBV6-1 and TRBJ1-3; D might be TRBD1 (6 bases). V lost 8 bases and J lost 0, with 11 bases in between. The germline V gene encodes CDR1 MNHNS and CDR2 SASEGT. The length of the CDR3 is 14 residues. CDR3 residues: CASCPGASGNTIYF. The CDR3 DNA reads TGTGCCAGCTGTCCGGGGGCCTCTGGAAACACCATATATTTT.

The chain links TRBV6-5 to TRBJ2-7; 8 bases fit TRBD1. Trimming at V came to 6 bases and at J to 3 bases, leaving 10 bases not matched to a gene. The CDR3 contains 15 residues. Germline V gene sequence: CDR1 MNHEY, CDR2 SVGAGI. The CDR3 nucleotides read TGTGCCAGCAGAGTGGACAGGGCCTTACTCTACGAGCAGTACTTC. Its translation is CASRVDRALLYEQYF.

V gene TRBV5-4 combines with J gene TRBJ2-3, with 11 bases identical to TRBD1. CDR1 is SGHNT, CDR2 YYREEE, per germline (reference sequence). The trim removed 4 bases at V and 5 bases at J, leaving 3 bases unmatched. The length of the CDR3 is 14 residues. CDR3 protein: CASSPDRGRDTQYF. The CDR3 coding sequence is TGTGCCAGCAGCCCGGACAGGGGGCGAGATACGCAGTATTTT.